These T cell receptor beta chains were read from a single sample in a study of T cells after somatic rescue of genetic block. The repertoire was sequenced with immunoSEQ multiplex PCR; TCRdb's copy has only in-frame clones and lacks some. Among 80,000 to 90,000 clones listed, over 80% were seen once. Material: peripheral blood mononuclear cells (PBMCs). All receptors come from a woman between 18 and 29 years old. CDR3s include the opening cysteine and the closing phenylalanine or tryptophan. Fields, in order: J gene, V gene, D gene, clone size, CDR3 DNA, CDR3 protein. A D gene is named only where the DNA matches it firmly. The size of a clone is reported for some rows only, either as once, few or many, or as a class for expanded clones.

J gene: TRBJ2-3
V gene: TRBV4-2
D gene: -
clone size: -
CDR3 DNA: TGTGCCAGCAGCCAAGATGTGTTGACAGATACGCAGTATTTT
CDR3 protein: CASSQDVLTDTQYF

J gene: TRBJ1-2
V gene: TRBV19
D gene: -
clone size: -
CDR3 DNA: TGTGCCAGTACCAAACCCTCGAGGGCAGGCGATTATGGCTACACCTTC
CDR3 protein: CASTKPSRAGDYGYTF

J gene: TRBJ1-2
V gene: TRBV5-1
D gene: -
clone size: -
CDR3 DNA: TGCGCCAGCAGCTTGGGGGGGACCGGTAACTATGGCTACACCTTC
CDR3 protein: CASSLGGTGNYGYTF

J gene: TRBJ2-2
V gene: TRBV7-2
D gene: -
clone size: -
CDR3 DNA: TGTGCCAGCAGTGCAGTTGTCGGGGAGCTGTTTTTT
CDR3 protein: CASSAVVGELFF

J gene: TRBJ2-1
V gene: TRBV7-6
D gene: TRBD2
clone size: -
CDR3 DNA: TGTGCCAGCAGCTTAGCGATAGCGGGAGGCGGGCCCCTCAATGAGCAGTTCTTC
CDR3 protein: CASSLAIAGGGPLNEQFF

J gene: TRBJ2-6
V gene: TRBV7-8
D gene: -
clone size: -
CDR3 DNA: TGTGCCAGCAGCTTAGCCCCGGGAAATGGGGCCAACGTCCTGACTTTC
CDR3 protein: CASSLAPGNGANVLTF

J gene: TRBJ1-3
V gene: TRBV7-6
D gene: -
clone size: -
CDR3 DNA: TGTGCCAGCAGCTTACTGGGGTCTGGAAACACCATATATTTT
CDR3 protein: CASSLLGSGNTIYF

J gene: TRBJ2-1
V gene: TRBV6-5
D gene: -
clone size: few
CDR3 DNA: TGTGCCAGCAGTTACCAGAAGCCCCCCTCCTACAATGAGCAGTTCTTC
CDR3 protein: CASSYQKPPSYNEQFF

J gene: TRBJ1-1
V gene: TRBV25-1
D gene: -
clone size: -
CDR3 DNA: TGTGCCAGCAGTGAATTAGTGGGTGAAGCTTTCTTT
CDR3 protein: CASSELVGEAFF

J gene: TRBJ1-2
V gene: TRBV27
D gene: -
clone size: -
CDR3 DNA: TGTGCCAGCAGTTTAGGACCCGGCGGAACCCACTATGGCTACACCTTC
CDR3 protein: CASSLGPGGTHYGYTF

J gene: TRBJ2-2
V gene: TRBV4-1
D gene: -
clone size: -
CDR3 DNA: TGCGCCAGCAGCCAAGTTCCTCCCCTACAGGCCACCACCGGGGAGCTGTTTTTT
CDR3 protein: CASSQVPPLQATTGELFF

J gene: TRBJ1-5
V gene: TRBV15
D gene: -
clone size: -
CDR3 DNA: TGTGCCACAGAAATCGGGGGAGAGACCGATCAGCCCCAGCATTTT
CDR3 protein: CATEIGGETDQPQHF

J gene: TRBJ1-2
V gene: TRBV5-5
D gene: TRBD1
clone size: -
CDR3 DNA: TGTGCCAGCAGCTCGGACAGGGGGCTGGGTAACTATGGCTACACCTTC
CDR3 protein: CASSSDRGLGNYGYTF

J gene: TRBJ2-1
V gene: TRBV27
D gene: -
clone size: -
CDR3 DNA: TGTGCCAGCAGTTTACCGGGACTTTTTACAGAGCAGTTCTTC
CDR3 protein: CASSLPGLFTEQFF

J gene: TRBJ2-3
V gene: TRBV9
D gene: TRBD2
clone size: -
CDR3 DNA: TGTGCCAGCAGCGTAGGGGCTAGCGGGACAGATACGCAGTATTTT
CDR3 protein: CASSVGASGTDTQYF

J gene: TRBJ2-5
V gene: TRBV15
D gene: TRBD1
clone size: -
CDR3 DNA: TGTGCCACCAGCGGACGGACAGGACAAGAGACCCAGTACTTC
CDR3 protein: CATSGRTGQETQYF

J gene: TRBJ2-3
V gene: TRBV2
D gene: TRBD2
clone size: -
CDR3 DNA: TGTGCCAGCAACCAAGTTCGAGGCGGGAGGGTGTCTCGCACAGATACGCAGTATTTT
CDR3 protein: CASNQVRGGRVSRTDTQYF

J gene: TRBJ1-1
V gene: TRBV12-5
D gene: -
clone size: -
CDR3 DNA: TGTGCTAGTGGTTTGCAGGGGACGAACACTGAAGCTTTCTTT
CDR3 protein: CASGLQGTNTEAFF

J gene: TRBJ2-3
V gene: TRBV19
D gene: TRBD2
clone size: -
CDR3 DNA: TGTGCCAGTAGTCTTAGCGGGACCCGCGATACGCAGTATTTT
CDR3 protein: CASSLSGTRDTQYF

J gene: TRBJ2-2
V gene: TRBV6-5
D gene: TRBD1
clone size: -
CDR3 DNA: TGTGCCAGCAGTTCCCCAGGGGGCTCCACCGGGGAGCTGTTTTTT
CDR3 protein: CASSSPGGSTGELFF

J gene: TRBJ2-7
V gene: TRBV28
D gene: -
clone size: -
CDR3 DNA: TGTGCCAGCAGTCGGACGGATCGTATGACCTACGAGCAGTACTTC
CDR3 protein: CASSRTDRMTYEQYF

J gene: TRBJ2-5
V gene: TRBV7-9
D gene: TRBD1
clone size: -
CDR3 DNA: TGTGCCAGCAGCCCGCGGACAGGGGCGAACGAGGAGACCCAGTACTTC
CDR3 protein: CASSPRTGANEETQYF

J gene: TRBJ2-1
V gene: TRBV2
D gene: TRBD2
clone size: -
CDR3 DNA: TGTGCCAGGCTAGCGGGAGGGTTGAATGAGCAGTTCTTC
CDR3 protein: CARLAGGLNEQFF

J gene: TRBJ2-1
V gene: TRBV9
D gene: -
clone size: -
CDR3 DNA: TGTGCCAGCAGCGGGGACCGTTACAATGAGCAGTTCTTC
CDR3 protein: CASSGDRYNEQFF

J gene: TRBJ2-7
V gene: TRBV28
D gene: -
clone size: -
CDR3 DNA: TGTGCCAGCAGTCCCGGACGGCCCTACGAGCAGTACTTC
CDR3 protein: CASSPGRPYEQYF

J gene: TRBJ1-1
V gene: TRBV2
D gene: -
clone size: -
CDR3 DNA: TGTGCCAGCAACAAGCCACAGAACACTGAAGCTTTCTTT
CDR3 protein: CASNKPQNTEAFF

J gene: TRBJ1-5
V gene: TRBV25-1
D gene: -
clone size: -
CDR3 DNA: TGTGCCAGCAGTGAAGCGGTAGGCAATCAGCCCCAGCATTTT
CDR3 protein: CASSEAVGNQPQHF

J gene: TRBJ2-7
V gene: TRBV5-8
D gene: TRBD1
clone size: -
CDR3 DNA: TGTGCCAGCAGCTTCATTACAGGGGCCTACGAGCAGTACTTC
CDR3 protein: CASSFITGAYEQYF

J gene: TRBJ2-7
V gene: TRBV28
D gene: -
clone size: -
CDR3 DNA: TGTGCCAGCGCCGCAAGCTTCTACGAGCAGTACTTC
CDR3 protein: CASAASFYEQYF

J gene: TRBJ1-2
V gene: TRBV10-3
D gene: -
clone size: -
CDR3 DNA: TGTGCCATCAGTGAGATAACGATCGGGGGCGGAGGCTACACCTTC
CDR3 protein: CAISEITIGGGGYTF

J gene: TRBJ1-1
V gene: TRBV5-8
D gene: -
clone size: -
CDR3 DNA: TGTGCCAGCAGCGGGGTACGGGACACTGAAGCTTTCTTT
CDR3 protein: CASSGVRDTEAFF

J gene: TRBJ2-1
V gene: TRBV10-1
D gene: -
clone size: -
CDR3 DNA: TGCGCCAGCAGTGGTGACAGCAATGAGCAGTTCTTC
CDR3 protein: CASSGDSNEQFF

J gene: TRBJ2-4
V gene: TRBV25-1
D gene: -
clone size: -
CDR3 DNA: TGTGCCAGCAGTGAATACGGGGTTAACATTCAGTACTTC
CDR3 protein: CASSEYGVNIQYF

J gene: TRBJ1-2
V gene: TRBV7-8
D gene: -
clone size: -
CDR3 DNA: TGTGCCAGCAGCTTAGCAGTTAGGGGGGGGCTTGATGGCTACACCTTC
CDR3 protein: CASSLAVRGGLDGYTF

J gene: TRBJ2-6
V gene: TRBV10-3
D gene: TRBD1
clone size: -
CDR3 DNA: TGTGCCATCAGTGTTCAGGGACAGGAGGGTCCCTCTGGGGCCAACGTCCTGACTTTC
CDR3 protein: CAISVQGQEGPSGANVLTF

J gene: TRBJ2-7
V gene: TRBV11-2
D gene: TRBD2
clone size: -
CDR3 DNA: TGTGCCAGCAGTCAGACGGGACTAGCTCTCCTACGGGAGCAGTACTTC
CDR3 protein: CASSQTGLALLREQYF